The next 25 T cell receptor beta chains were all read from a single sample in a study of human T cells and chemical hapten exposure. A single record per CDR3 protein comes from TCRdb applying MiXCR to the RACE reads. The sample lists roughly 380,000 distinct CDR3 sequences, about 6% occurring once. Noted time point: patch test 2, 6 weeks after DPC sensitization. Sample treatment: therapeutic diphenylcyclopropenone sensitization with weekly scalp DPC. This specimen was whole blood, taken in connection with sensitization to the hapten diphenylcyclopropenone (DPC). Source of these receptors: a young woman with alopecia areata. Some clones in this sample may be carry-over from other donors' samples.

This clonotype appeared many times. V and J are TRBV7-9 and TRBJ1-4; D gene unclear. The length of the CDR3 is 16 residues. CDR1 is SEHNR and CDR2 is FQNEAQ in the germline V gene (reference sequence). Trimming removed 3 bases at V and 6 bases at J, with 17 bases between. CDR3 sequence: CASSFNNLGEDEKLFF. The CDR3 nucleotides are TGTGCCAGCAGCTTCAATAATTTGGGCGAAGATGAAAAACTGTTTTTT.

This clonotype was recorded at least ten times. The CDR3 DNA is TGTGCCAGCAGCCCCGATATGAATTCACCCCTCCACTTT. Its protein product is CASSPDMNSPLHF. The rearrangement uses TRBV7-8 and TRBJ1-6; D is ambiguous. V dropped 5 bases and J dropped 7 bases, with 9 bases sitting between them. Germline CDR1 SGHVS, CDR2 FQNEAQ. The CDR3 extends over 13 amino acids. The whole variable domain, filled in from reference TRBV7-8 and TRBJ1-6, reads GAGVSQSPRYKVAKRGQDVALRCDPISGHVSLFWYQQALGQGPEFLTYFQNEAQLDKSGLPSDRFFAERPEGSVSTLKIQRTQQEDSAVYLCASSPDMNSPLHFGNGTRLTVT.

This clonotype was picked up many times. The gene calls are TRBV7-8 and TRBJ2-1; D uncertain. V shed 3 bases and J shed 5 bases, with 14 bases lying between them. Germline V gene sequence: CDR1 SGHVS, CDR2 FQNEAQ. The CDR3 contains 15 residues. The CDR3 sequence: CASSLVGFKNNEQFF. The DNA for the CDR3 is TGTGCCAGCAGCTTGGTGGGGTTTAAGAACAATGAGCAGTTCTTC.

This clonotype was detected only a few times. This chain links TRBV15 with TRBJ2-3, with D perhaps matching TRBD1 or TRBD2 (5 bases each). The germline CDR1 and CDR2 sequences are LNHNV and YYDKDF (reference sequence). V was clipped by 1 base and J by 2 bases, with 10 bases between them. The length of the CDR3 is 15 residues. CDR3 DNA: TGTGCCACCAGCAGAGCTCAGGGACCCACAGATACGCAGTATTTT. This sequence encodes CATSRAQGPTDTQYF.

CDR3 DNA sequence: TGTGCCAGCAGTTACTCGAGTTACGTGGGGAGCTATAGCACAGATACGCAGTATTTT. It is translated as CASSYSSYVGSYSTDTQYF. The chain is built from TRBV6-2 or TRBV6-3 and TRBJ2-3; D might be TRBD2 (5 bases). Germline lookup yields CDR1 MNHEY and CDR2 SVGEGT. The CDR3 loop spans 19 amino acids. The V end was cut by 0 bases, the J end by 0 bases, with 19 bases between.

This clonotype was counted at least ten times. The rearrangement uses TRBV21-1 and TRBJ1-5; the table names TRBD1, a call not compared with the DNA. TRBV21-1 represents a pseudogene. The CDR3 runs to 16 residues. The CDR3 DNA reads as TGTGCCAGCAGCAAAGCCCGGGCAGCCCTCAATCAGCCCCAGCATTTT. Amino acid sequence: CASSKARAALNQPQHF.

This clonotype came up many times. The chain couples TRBV20-1 to TRBJ1-3, with D hard to call. This CDR3 is built from 14 residues. Germline loops: CDR1 DFQATT, CDR2 SNEGSKA (reference sequence). Trimming removed 6 bases from V and 0 bases from J, with 12 bases in between. CDR3: CSALGPDSGNTIYF. DNA of the CDR3: TGCAGTGCCTTAGGCCCCGACTCTGGAAACACCATATATTTT.

This clonotype was seen only a few times. The chain is built from TRBV12-3 or TRBV12-4 and TRBJ2-7; 8 bases are a match to TRBD1. The CDR3 has 14 amino acids. The V and J ends lost 6 bases and 6 bases, in that order; junction bases with no gene match: 10. CDR3 in amino acids: CASSPRTGIGEQYF. CDR3 in DNA: TGTGCCAGCAGCCCCAGGACAGGGATCGGCGAGCAGTACTTC.

The chain employs TRBV24-1 and TRBJ2-3; TRBD1 aligns across 8 bases. V shed 6 bases, J shed 3 bases, and the junction held 4 bases outside the gene matches. This CDR3 comprises 14 residues. Germline V gene data show CDR1 as KGHDR and CDR2 as SFDVKD. The CDR3 region has the DNA TGTGCCACCAGTTCCGGACAGGGAACAGATACGCAGTATTTT. It translates to CATSSGQGTDTQYF.

Only a few counts were recorded for this clonotype. The rearrangement joins TRBV10-3 to TRBJ1-6; D perhaps matches TRBD1 (6 bases). This CDR3 has 14 amino acids. The V gene's germline CDR1 is ENHRY and CDR2 SYGVKD. The germline V and J ends were trimmed by 4 bases and 5 bases, with 9 bases remaining between them. Written as DNA, the CDR3 is TGTGCCATCAGTGTGAGACAGGATAATTCACCCCTCCACTTT. Encoded protein: CAISVRQDNSPLHF.

This clonotype has at least ten counts. V gene TRBV6-5 combines with J gene TRBJ2-6; unclear D gene. CDR1 and CDR2 (germline): MNHEY, SVGAGI. Trimming took off 2 bases at V and 2 bases at J, with 4 bases between the two ends. The CDR3 has 14 amino acids. CDR3 nucleotide sequence: TGTGCCAGCAGTTACGGGCCTGGGGCCAACGTCCTGACTTTC. Its translation: CASSYGPGANVLTF.

This clonotype has at least ten counts. This chain connects TRBV7-9 to TRBJ1-2, with D possibly matching TRBD1 (5 bases). V lost 5 bases and J lost 3, with 22 bases in between. Germline V gene sequence: CDR1 SEHNR, CDR2 FQNEAQ (reference sequence). The length of the CDR3 is 17 residues. In nucleotides, the CDR3 is TGTGCCAGCAGCCGATCCTTCCTGGGGGTGGACTACTATGGCTACACCTTC. Amino acids: CASSRSFLGVDYYGYTF.

The chain employs TRBV6-2 or TRBV6-3 and TRBJ1-1, with 7 bases aligning to TRBD1. The CDR3 sequence is 15 residues long. In germline, CDR1 is MNHEY, CDR2 SVGEGT. The V gene end was trimmed by 10 bases and the J gene end by 0 bases; junction bases not matched to a gene: 11. The CDR3 spells CATQDRFLVNTEAFF. CDR3 DNA sequence: TGTGCCACCCAGGACAGGTTCCTTGTGAACACTGAAGCTTTCTTT.

This clonotype was counted between two and nine times. This rearrangement joins TRBV28 to TRBJ1-1, with D perhaps matching TRBD1 (5 bases). V lost 5 bases, J lost 13 bases, and 20 bases lay in between. The CDR3 runs to 13 residues. The germline V gene encodes CDR1 MDHEN and CDR2 SYDVKM. The CDR3 is CASSPTHLGGDFF. DNA for the CDR3: TGTGCCAGCAGTCCAACCCACTTGGGGGGGGATTTCTTT. Variable domain in full (rest from reference TRBV28 and TRBJ1-1): DVKVTQSSRYLVKRTGEKVFLECVQDMDHENMFWYRQDPGLGLRLIYFSYDVKMKEKGDIPEGYSVSREKKERFSLILESASTNQTSMYLCASSPTHLGGDFFGQGTRLTVV.

In its sample, this clonotype was seen many times. The genes are TRBV20-1 and TRBJ1-5; 8 nucleotides agree with TRBD1. This CDR3 has 17 residues. Looked up from germline, CDR1 is DFQATT and CDR2 is SNEGSKA (reference sequence). V dropped 1 base and J dropped 1; count of bases not matched to a gene: 9. The CDR3 spells CSARGQGASISNQPQHF. CDR3 nucleotides: TGCAGTGCTAGAGGGCAGGGGGCGAGTATCAGCAATCAGCCCCAGCATTTT.

This clonotype has only a few counts. The V gene is TRBV28, the J gene TRBJ1-6; 9 bases are a match to TRBD1. This CDR3 is built from 15 residues. The germline V gene encodes CDR1 MDHEN and CDR2 SYDVKM. Trimming removed 8 bases from V and 9 bases from J; junction bases left unmatched: 11. The CDR3 reads CASDNHDRGSSPLHF. In DNA form, the CDR3 reads TGTGCCAGCGACAATCACGACAGGGGGAGTTCACCCCTCCACTTT.

CDR3 residues: CASSPEGGAYIYEQYF. The CDR3 coding sequence is TGTGCCAGCAGCCCCGAGGGGGGCGCTTATATCTACGAGCAGTACTTC. This chain connects TRBV9 to TRBJ2-7; D may match TRBD1 or TRBD2 (6 bases each). Trimming pared 4 bases from V and 3 bases from J, leaving 20 bases between. Germline values: CDR1 SGDLS, CDR2 YYNGEE. The CDR3 covers 16 residues.

This clonotype was seen a single time. A read error is possible here, since a much larger clone lies one base away. The CDR3 nucleotides read TGTGCCTGCATTTGGGACGGGACCCTTAACGAGCAGTACTTC. The encoded protein is CACIWDGTLNEQYF. The genes are TRBV2 and TRBJ2-7; D possibly matches TRBD1 or TRBD2 (5 bases each). CDR3 length: 14 amino acids. Germline lookup yields CDR1 SNHLY and CDR2 FYNNEI. Deletions cut 11 bases from V and 5 bases from J, with 22 bases between.

There are a few counts of this clonotype. The chain combines TRBV4-3 with TRBJ2-5, with a tentative D call TRBD2 (7 bases). Trimming pared 1 base from V and 2 bases from J, leaving 11 bases between. The CDR3 loop spans 15 amino acids. Germline values: CDR1 LGHNA, CDR2 YSLEER. The CDR3 here is CASSQVGGQQETQYF. The CDR3 nucleotides read TGCGCCAGCAGCCAAGTGGGGGGGCAGCAAGAGACCCAGTACTTC.

This clonotype was found many times. The rearrangement joins TRBV4-3 to TRBJ2-4; TRBD2 is a possible D gene (6 bases). Between the trimmed V and J ends, which lost 4 bases and 8 bases, there was a span of 18 bases. The CDR3 runs 15 residues. Germline loops: CDR1 LGHNA, CDR2 YSLEER. The DNA for the CDR3 is TGCGCCAGCAGCCGTGGGGTTGGGGGGATGGACATTCAGTACTTC. Amino acids: CASSRGVGGMDIQYF.

This clonotype was picked up many times. The gene calls are TRBV7-8 and TRBJ2-3; either TRBD1 or TRBD2 may fit D (5 bases each). Germline-derived CDR1 and CDR2 are SGHVS and FQNEAQ. Trimming pared 5 bases from V and 0 bases from J, leaving 15 bases between. The length of the CDR3 is 16 residues. CDR3 residues: CASSPRGGRSTDTQYF. The CDR3 DNA is TGTGCCAGCAGCCCTAGGGGCGGGCGAAGCACAGATACGCAGTATTTT.

This clonotype was seen a few times. This rearrangement joins TRBV29-1 to TRBJ2-7, with 8 bases lining up with TRBD2. The CDR3 extends over 11 amino acids. The trim removed 8 bases at V and 7 bases at J, leaving 7 bases unmatched. Germline V gene lookup returns CDR1 SQVTM and CDR2 ANQGSEA. The CDR3 loop is CSIGGDREQYF. CDR3 DNA sequence: TGCAGCATCGGGGGGGATAGGGAGCAGTACTTC.

This clonotype has only a few counts. V is TRBV7-2 and J is TRBJ1-3; 7 nucleotides agree with TRBD1. This CDR3 is built from 15 residues. Germline V gives CDR1 SGHTA, CDR2 FQGNSA. V lost 2 bases to trimming and J lost 4 bases; unmatched junction nucleotides: 5. CDR3 nucleotide sequence: TGTGCCAGCAGCTTAACAGGGGCGTTCGGAAACACCATATATTTT. This gives the protein CASSLTGAFGNTIYF.

This clonotype was counted at least ten times. The chain recombines TRBV14 with TRBJ1-1, with TRBD1 matching 7 bases. J gave up 2 bases and V 4 bases, and 7 bases lay outside the gene matches. CDR1 and CDR2 from the germline V gene are SGHDN and FVKESK. The CDR3 loop spans 15 amino acids. The CDR3 nucleotides are TGTGCCAGCAGCCTACAGGGGACGATAAACACTGAAGCTTTCTTT. Its translation is CASSLQGTINTEAFF.

This clonotype was recorded at least ten times. V is TRBV6-2 or TRBV6-3 and J is TRBJ2-7, with D perhaps matching TRBD1 or TRBD2 (5 bases each). CDR1 MNHEY and CDR2 SVGEGT come from the germline V gene. The CDR3 length is 15 residues. Trimming cost V 5 bases and J 4 bases, with 18 bases left between them. CDR3 coding DNA: TGTGCCAGCAGTACACCGGGACGGACTCCTTACGAGCAGTACTTC. As protein: CASSTPGRTPYEQYF.